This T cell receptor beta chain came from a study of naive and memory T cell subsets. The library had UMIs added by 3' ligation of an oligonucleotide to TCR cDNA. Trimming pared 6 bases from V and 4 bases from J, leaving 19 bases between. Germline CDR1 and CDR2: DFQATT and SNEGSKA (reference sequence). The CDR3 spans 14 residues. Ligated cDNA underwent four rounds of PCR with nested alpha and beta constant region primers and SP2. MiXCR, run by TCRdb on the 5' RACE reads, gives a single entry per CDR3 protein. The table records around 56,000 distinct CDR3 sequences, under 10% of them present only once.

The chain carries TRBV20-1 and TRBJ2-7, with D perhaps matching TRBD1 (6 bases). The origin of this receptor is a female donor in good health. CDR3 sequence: CSALARGRQYEQYF. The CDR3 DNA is TGCAGTGCCCTAGCCAGGGGACGGCAGTACGAGCAGTACTTC.